The present entry profiles one TCR beta chain with its context. What it binds is unknown. The donors were part of the validation cohort of 100 to 150 subjects. That cohort was separate from the first cohort, which comprised about 670 subjects. Data came from immunoSEQ multiplex PCR; TCRdb stores just in-frame clones and leaves some out. The data show under 200,000 clones, roughly 90% seen once. The data derive from a study of cytomegalovirus exposure and HLA in healthy donors. About the study: The 550 to 700 first-cohort repertoires and the 95 to 150 validation repertoires shared the same platform, a later analysis reported. The study, taken as a whole, reports: The TCR clusters that emerged in the first cohort tended, a later analysis found, to co-occur in the 95 to 150 validation repertoires. For most TCR sequences rarity was the rule, although some public TCRs occurred in many donors.

V was pared by 3 bases and J by 0 bases, with 4 bases between. Germline-derived CDR1 and CDR2 are GTSNPN and SVGIG (reference sequence). The CDR3 has 12 amino acids. The TCR comes from a man younger than 35 in good health and CMV-seropositive. Specimen: PBMCs. The chain couples TRBV30 to TRBJ2-3, with D unresolved. The CDR3 is CAWSPSTDTQYF. The CDR3 coding sequence is TGTGCCTGGAGCCCTAGCACAGATACGCAGTATTTT.